This TCR beta chain appears in the sequencing data of a study of blood T cell repertoires in COVID-19. At the level of the study: The samples span acute and convalescent COVID-19 from the United States, Italy and Spain. Sample material is recorded as cDNA or gDNA derived from T cells, B-cell-depleted T cells, or PBMCs.

The protocol was immunoSEQ multiplex PCR, while the TCRdb copy is restricted to in-frame clones and leaves out a portion. The table lists nearly 350,000 clones, 87% of them singletons. Germline values: CDR1 SGHRS, CDR2 YFSETQ. The CDR3 covers 11 residues. The V end was cut by 3 bases, the J end by 9 bases, with 10 bases between. Sequencing was done on a sample of peripheral blood. The clonotype was recovered from a woman between 50 and 59 years old with COVID-19, enrolled during active disease. The V gene is TRBV5-1, the J gene TRBJ2-7; D gene ambiguous. The CDR3 region is CASSSNTGQYF. DNA of the CDR3: TGCGCCAGCAGCTCCAATACCGGGCAGTACTTC.